The text below deals with one TCR beta chain. It lacks a known antigen. Within one base of it there is no much larger clone, and no base qualities were kept. Stable Graves' hyperthyroidism was defined as no progression to ophthalmopathy during 18 months of follow-up. Hyperthyroidism patients were aged 18 to 65 years and newly diagnosed, with disease duration of less than 2 months. Exclusion was applied to patients with uncontrolled infections, other autoimmune diseases, pregnancy or lactation. Clinical symptoms, serum thyroxine and TRAb, thyroid ultrasound, and orbital computed tomography formed the basis for the diagnoses. PBMCs were isolated from 8 to 10 ml of fresh peripheral blood by Ficoll-Paque density gradient centrifugation. Total RNA was extracted using Trizol reagent, and RNA quality was assessed on an Agilent 2100 Bioanalyzer. Trimming takes 4 bases from V and 4 bases from J, and the germline ends sit 14 bases apart. CDR1 and CDR2 are read off the germline V gene as MGHDK and SYGVNS. The CDR3 measures 14 amino acids from cysteine to phenylalanine. Only the CDR3 region is kept as DNA, spanning 42 bases read in frame from base 1.

This specimen belongs to a study of T cells in Graves' hyperthyroidism and ophthalmopathy (dated 2019 in TCRdb). Study-level background: Peripheral blood samples were taken at initial diagnosis, before any treatment was given. A discovery cohort of about a hundred patients, approximately 45 with Graves' ophthalmopathy and fewer than 65 with stable Graves' hyperthyroidism, was used to find distinguishing TCR V-J signatures. Prospective prediction of ophthalmopathy was tested in an independent validation cohort of fewer than 20 hyperthyroidism patients and some 17 patients who later progressed to ophthalmopathy. The roughly 100 discovery patients were divided at random into training and test sets in a 7:3 ratio. The study also compared thyroid tissue and blood T-cell repertoires from several Graves' hyperthyroidism patients. After blood sampling, hyperthyroidism patients were treated with methimazole at a starting dose of 30 mg daily, and ophthalmopathy patients were treated with high-dose intravenous methylprednisolone. The paper describes TCR Vbeta CDR3 sequencing of some 130 peripheral blood samples, made up of approximately 40 ophthalmopathy patients, more than 70 hyperthyroidism patients and 17 progressor patients.

General study outcomes and caveats: In validation, the model predicted progression to ophthalmopathy a median of roughly six months before onset, with 70% to 71% sensitivity and 72.22% specificity. A 13 V-J signature model separated ophthalmopathy from stable hyperthyroidism, with 87.88% sensitivity and about 81% specificity in cross-validation and 80%/75% in testing. No statistical method was used to fix the sample size in advance, and group allocation was not hidden from the investigators. Most expanded thyroid clonotypes (frequency above 0.001) were also detected in blood, suggesting blood repertoires may reflect thyroid immune responses.

The TCR beta CDR3 regions were amplified from the RNA transcripts. The TCR CDR3 was subjected to a first round of RT-PCR using the HTBI primer set and the Qiagen OneStep RT-PCR kit. The libraries were constructed in a second round of multiplex PCR and then size-selected and purified. Sequencing of the libraries was done on an Illumina HiSeq2000 using paired-end 100 bp reads. The published analysis was carried out like this. Raw data were processed with SOAPnuke, discarding reads with adapters, uncalled bases, mean Phred below 15, or no exact constant-primer or identifier match. High-quality paired reads were merged with COPE v1.2.5, and unique nucleotide sequences were defined as clonotypes. Clonotypes were aligned to IMGT TRBV, TRBD and TRBJ reference segments using MiTCR v1.1. The analysis included only V-J combinations with a frequency above 0.0001, which together covered approximately 99% of the repertoires. The TCS score was defined as the ratio of F50 (clonal expansion) to E x V (chaos), calculated using BLOSUM62-based TCRdist between CDR3 peptides within each V-J. Welch's t-statistics and random forest reduced 514 V-J features to some 14, which were used in a naive Bayes classifier (R e1071). TCRdb trimmed the raw reads at Q25, called clones with MiXCR and kept productive beta chains. Each entry merges the rows of one CDR3 protein and shows their most common DNA and genes. TCRdb assigned the V and J calls; the authors' analysis was not used. The table for this sample lists approximately 530,000 distinct CDR3 sequences; 16% of them were counted only once. Clones ranked in the top ten supply approximately 18% of the sample.

The receptor chain draws on TRBV25-1 and TRBJ2-7; a weak D assignment points to TRBD2 (6 bases agree). The specimen sequenced was blood. This clonotype was obtained from a woman aged 18-29 years with Graves' hyperthyroidism. This receptor has the CDR3 CASSGLATPYEQYF. The bases read TGTGCCAGCAGTGGGCTAGCGACACCATACGAGCAGTACTTC.